The following is a T cell receptor beta chain sequence with its context. Its antigen is unknown. The CDR3 loop spans 16 amino acids. V shed 1 base and J 3 bases; nucleotides not matched to a gene: 5. Germline V gene sequence: CDR1 SGHDN, CDR2 FVKESK. This sample was included in a study of cytomegalovirus exposure and HLA in healthy donors. The study, taken as a whole, reports: HLA allele associations emerged for 15,000 to 20,000 TCR beta sequences in a later analysis, at 0.05 false discovery rate.

PCR involved 60 Vbeta and 13 Jbeta primers. The table came from immunoSEQ multiplex PCR; TCRdb's copy has only in-frame clones and leaves some out. The sample carries over 70,000 clones, 75% to 85% recorded once. This TCR derives from a man aged 45-65 years in good health and CMV-seropositive. The gene calls are TRBV14 and TRBJ2-7; TRBD2 agrees at 11 bases. The sequencing sample was made of PBMCs. The CDR3 coding sequence is TGTGCCAGCAGCCAAGGGGGGGGACTAGCGGACTACGAGCAGTACTTC. This gives the protein CASSQGGGLADYEQYF.